This T cell receptor (beta chain) appears in the sequencing data of a study of shared clonotypes between healthy human individuals. Turning to the study itself: Per-donor plates numbered three CD4 naive, three CD4 memory, two CD8 naive and one CD8 memory.

Positively selected for CCR7, the CD45RO-negative cells used as naive CD8 cells excluded terminally differentiated effector memory CD45RA+ cells. A remark on this clone: What it recognizes is unknown.

Method: immunoSEQ multiplex PCR; TCRdb's copy keeps in-frame clones and lacks some. The sample yields millions of clones, about 94% seen once. Whole-study findings and limits: The four-donor shared clonotypes exceeded non-shared clonotypes in generation probability, with non-shared ones scoring lower.

Sequencing was done on a sample of naive CD8+ T cells sorted from blood. The receptor's source is a young man in good health.

The CDR3, as DNA: TGTGCCAGCAGTGAAGGGAGGCCAGAGTCCTACGAGCAGTACTTC. It encodes CASSEGRPESYEQYF. The chain recombines TRBV2 with TRBJ2-7; D might be TRBD2 (5 bases). Trimming removed 1 base at V and 1 base at J, with 11 bases between. This CDR3 region has 15 residues. Germline-derived CDR1 and CDR2 are SNHLY and FYNNEI.